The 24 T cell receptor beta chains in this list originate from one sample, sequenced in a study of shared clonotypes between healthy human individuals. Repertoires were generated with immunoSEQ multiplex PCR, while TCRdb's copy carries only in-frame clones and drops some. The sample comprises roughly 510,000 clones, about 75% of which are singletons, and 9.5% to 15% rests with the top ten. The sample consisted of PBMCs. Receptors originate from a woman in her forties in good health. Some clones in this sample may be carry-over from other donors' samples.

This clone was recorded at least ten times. CDR3 loop: CASASSTGGKETQYF. The CDR3 DNA reads TGTGCCAGCGCCTCTAGCACGGGGGGAAAAGAGACCCAGTACTTC. The chain links TRBV9 to TRBJ2-5; 7 bases align to TRBD2. Germline CDR1 SGDLS, CDR2 YYNGEE. V lost 7 bases, J lost 3 bases, and 12 bases stayed unmatched. The CDR3 runs to 15 residues.

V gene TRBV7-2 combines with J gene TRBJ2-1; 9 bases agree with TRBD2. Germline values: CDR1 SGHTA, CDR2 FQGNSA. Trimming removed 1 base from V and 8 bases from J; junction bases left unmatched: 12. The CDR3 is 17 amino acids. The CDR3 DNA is TGTGCCAGCAGCTTAGAATTGAGTCTAGCGGGACGGCATGAGCAGTTCTTC. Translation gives CASSLELSLAGRHEQFF.

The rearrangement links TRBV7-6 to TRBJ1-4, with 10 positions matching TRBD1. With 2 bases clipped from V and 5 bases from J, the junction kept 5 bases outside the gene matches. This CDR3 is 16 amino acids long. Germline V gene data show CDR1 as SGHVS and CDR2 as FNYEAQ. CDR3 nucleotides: TGTGCCAGCAGCTTACTAGCGGACAGGGGGAATGAAAAACTGTTTTTT. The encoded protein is CASSLLADRGNEKLFF.

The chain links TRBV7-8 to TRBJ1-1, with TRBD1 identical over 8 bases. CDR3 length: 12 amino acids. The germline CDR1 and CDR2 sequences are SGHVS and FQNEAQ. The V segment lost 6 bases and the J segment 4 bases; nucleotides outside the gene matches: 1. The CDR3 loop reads CASRTGATEAFF. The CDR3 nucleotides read TGTGCCAGCAGGACAGGGGCCACTGAAGCTTTCTTT.

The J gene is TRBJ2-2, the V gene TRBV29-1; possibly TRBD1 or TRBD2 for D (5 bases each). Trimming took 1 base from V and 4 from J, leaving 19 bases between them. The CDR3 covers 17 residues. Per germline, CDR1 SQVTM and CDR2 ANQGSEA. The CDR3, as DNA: TGCAGCGTTGAAGGAAAGAGAGGGGTTGCGGGCACCGGGGAGCTGTTTTTT. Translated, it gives CSVEGKRGVAGTGELFF.

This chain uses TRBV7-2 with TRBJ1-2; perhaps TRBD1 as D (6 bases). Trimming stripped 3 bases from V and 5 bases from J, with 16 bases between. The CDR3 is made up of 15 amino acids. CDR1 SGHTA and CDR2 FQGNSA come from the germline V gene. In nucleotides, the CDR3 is TGTGCCAGCAGCTTGGGGGCTACTCAGCTTTATGGCTACACCTTC. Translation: CASSLGATQLYGYTF.

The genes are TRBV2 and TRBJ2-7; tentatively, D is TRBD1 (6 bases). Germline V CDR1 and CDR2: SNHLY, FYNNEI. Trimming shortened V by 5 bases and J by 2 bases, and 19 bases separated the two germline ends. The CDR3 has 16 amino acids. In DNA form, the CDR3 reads TGTGCCAGCAGTAACCCACAGGGTAGAGGGACCTACGAGCAGTACTTC. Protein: CASSNPQGRGTYEQYF.

The CDR3 protein is CASSPHSGYEQYF. For the CDR3, the DNA is TGTGCCAGCAGCCCCCATTCGGGCTACGAGCAGTACTTC. V and J are TRBV7-6 and TRBJ2-7; no clear D. Germline CDR1 and CDR2: SGHVS and FNYEAQ. The CDR3 covers 13 residues. Trimming took 5 bases from V and 3 from J, leaving 11 bases between them.

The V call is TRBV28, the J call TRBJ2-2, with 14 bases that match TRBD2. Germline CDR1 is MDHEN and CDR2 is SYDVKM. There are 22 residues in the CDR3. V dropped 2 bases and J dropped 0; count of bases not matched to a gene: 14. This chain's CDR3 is CASSLLWATGTSGRTNTGELFF. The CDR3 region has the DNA TGTGCCAGCAGTTTACTTTGGGCAACCGGGACTAGCGGGAGAACGAACACCGGGGAGCTGTTTTTT.

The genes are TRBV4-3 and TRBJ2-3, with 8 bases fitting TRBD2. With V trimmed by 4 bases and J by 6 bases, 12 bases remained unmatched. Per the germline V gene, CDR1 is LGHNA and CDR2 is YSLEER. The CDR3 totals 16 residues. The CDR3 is CASSPREGTISDTQYF. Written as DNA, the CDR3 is TGCGCCAGCAGCCCCCGGGAGGGTACTATCTCGGATACGCAGTATTTT.

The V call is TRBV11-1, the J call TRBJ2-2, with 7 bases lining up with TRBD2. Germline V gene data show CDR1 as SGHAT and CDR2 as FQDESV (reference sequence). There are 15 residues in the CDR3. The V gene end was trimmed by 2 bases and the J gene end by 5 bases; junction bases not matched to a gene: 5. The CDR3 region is CASSLNPGGTGELFF. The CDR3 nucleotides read TGTGCCAGCAGCTTAAACCCGGGGGGTACCGGGGAGCTGTTTTTT.

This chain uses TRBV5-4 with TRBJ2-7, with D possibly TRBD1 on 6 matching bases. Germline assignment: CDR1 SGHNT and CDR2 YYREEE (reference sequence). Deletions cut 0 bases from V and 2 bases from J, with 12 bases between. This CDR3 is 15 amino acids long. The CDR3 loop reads CASSLATGQAYEQYF. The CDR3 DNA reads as TGTGCCAGCAGCTTGGCGACAGGCCAAGCCTACGAGCAGTACTTC.

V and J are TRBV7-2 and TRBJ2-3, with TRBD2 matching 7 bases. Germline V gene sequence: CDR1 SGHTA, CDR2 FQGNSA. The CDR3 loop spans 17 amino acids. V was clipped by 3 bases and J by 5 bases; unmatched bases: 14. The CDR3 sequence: CASSFYGWRENIDTQYF. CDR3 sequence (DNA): TGTGCCAGCAGCTTCTACGGTTGGCGGGAGAATATAGATACGCAGTATTTT.

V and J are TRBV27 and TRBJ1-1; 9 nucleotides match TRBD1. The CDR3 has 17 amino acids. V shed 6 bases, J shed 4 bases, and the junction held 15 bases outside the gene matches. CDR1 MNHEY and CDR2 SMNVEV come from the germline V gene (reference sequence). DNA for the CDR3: TGTGCCAGCAGCCTTCTCGGACAGGGGATTGTCGGCACTGAAGCTTTCTTT. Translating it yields CASSLLGQGIVGTEAFF.

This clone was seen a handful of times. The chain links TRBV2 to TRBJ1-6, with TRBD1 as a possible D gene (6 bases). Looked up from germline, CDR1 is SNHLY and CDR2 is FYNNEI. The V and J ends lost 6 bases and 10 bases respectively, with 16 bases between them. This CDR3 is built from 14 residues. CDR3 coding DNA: TGTGCCAGCAGGAACCGGGACATCGGATCACCCCTCCACTTT. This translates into CASRNRDIGSPLHF.

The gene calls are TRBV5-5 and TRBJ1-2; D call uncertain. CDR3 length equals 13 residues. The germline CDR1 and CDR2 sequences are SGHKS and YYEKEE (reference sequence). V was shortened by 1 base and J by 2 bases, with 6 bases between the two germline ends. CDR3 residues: CASSLWRNYGYTF. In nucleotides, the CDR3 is TGTGCCAGCAGCTTGTGGCGGAACTATGGCTACACCTTC.

The chain's CDR3 is CASSGFGSPLHF. CDR3 nucleotides: TGTGCCAGTTCCGGGTTTGGGTCACCCCTCCACTTT. The genes are TRBV6-1 and TRBJ1-6; D is uncertain. This CDR3 contains 12 residues. Trimming shortened V by 9 bases and J by 10 bases, and 13 bases separated the two germline ends. Germline CDR1 is MNHNS and CDR2 is SASEGT.

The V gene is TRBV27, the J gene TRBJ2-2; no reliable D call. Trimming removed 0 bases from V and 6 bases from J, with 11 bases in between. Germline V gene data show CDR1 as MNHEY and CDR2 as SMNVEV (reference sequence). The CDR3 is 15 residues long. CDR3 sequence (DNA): TGTGCCAGCAGTTTATCGTACGTCCCTCCCGGGGAGCTGTTTTTT. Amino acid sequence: CASSLSYVPPGELFF.

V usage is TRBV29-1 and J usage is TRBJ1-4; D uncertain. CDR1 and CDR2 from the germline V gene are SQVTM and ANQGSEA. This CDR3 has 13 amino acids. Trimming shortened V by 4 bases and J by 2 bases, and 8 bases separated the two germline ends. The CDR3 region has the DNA TGCAGCGTTGGATCAGGTACTAATGAAAAACTGTTTTTT. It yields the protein CSVGSGTNEKLFF.

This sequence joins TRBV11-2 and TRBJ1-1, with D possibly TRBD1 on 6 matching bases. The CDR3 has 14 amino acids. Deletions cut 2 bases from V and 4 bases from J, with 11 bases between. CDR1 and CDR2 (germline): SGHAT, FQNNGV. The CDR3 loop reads CASSLSQGLTEAFF. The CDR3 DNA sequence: TGTGCCAGCAGCTTATCACAGGGCCTCACTGAAGCTTTCTTT.

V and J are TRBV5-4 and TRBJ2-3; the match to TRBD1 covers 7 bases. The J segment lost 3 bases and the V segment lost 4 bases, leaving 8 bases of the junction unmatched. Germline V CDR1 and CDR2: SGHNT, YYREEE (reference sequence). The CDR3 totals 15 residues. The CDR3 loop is CASSPTGSRTDTQYF. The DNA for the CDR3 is TGTGCCAGCAGCCCGACAGGGAGTAGGACAGATACGCAGTATTTT. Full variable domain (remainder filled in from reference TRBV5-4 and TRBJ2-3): ETGVTQSPTHLIKTRGQQVTLRCSSQSGHNTVSWYQQALGQGPQFIFQYYREEENGRGNFPPRFSGLQFPNYSSELNVNALELDDSALYLCASSPTGSRTDTQYFGPGTRLTVL.

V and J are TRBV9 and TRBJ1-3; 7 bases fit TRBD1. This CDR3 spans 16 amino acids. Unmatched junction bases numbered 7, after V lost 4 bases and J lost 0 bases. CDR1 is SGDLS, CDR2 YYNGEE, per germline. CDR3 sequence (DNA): TGTGCCAGCAGCCCCGGGACAGCCGGCTCTGGAAACACCATATATTTT. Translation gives CASSPGTAGSGNTIYF.

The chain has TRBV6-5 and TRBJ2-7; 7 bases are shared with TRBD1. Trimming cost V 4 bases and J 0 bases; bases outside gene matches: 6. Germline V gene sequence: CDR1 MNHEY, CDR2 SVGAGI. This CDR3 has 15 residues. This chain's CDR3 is CASSFFRDSSYEQYF. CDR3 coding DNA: TGTGCCAGCAGTTTCTTCCGGGACAGCTCCTACGAGCAGTACTTC.

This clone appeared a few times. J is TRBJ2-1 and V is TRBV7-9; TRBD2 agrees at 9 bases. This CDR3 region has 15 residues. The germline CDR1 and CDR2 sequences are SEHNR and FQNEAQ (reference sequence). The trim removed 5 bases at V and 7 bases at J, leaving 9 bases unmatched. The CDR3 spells CASSQDSGSHNEQFF. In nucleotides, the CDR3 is TGTGCCAGCAGCCAAGATAGCGGGAGTCATAATGAGCAGTTCTTC.